Each of the 10 T cell receptor beta chains below was sequenced from the same sample in a study of memory B cells and T cells in multiple sclerosis. The protocol was immunoSEQ multiplex PCR, while the TCRdb copy is restricted to in-frame clones and leaves out a portion. The top ten clones hold roughly 2.2% of a sample with approximately 14,000 clones, about 70% of them seen once. Sequencing was performed on memory (CD45RO+) CD4+ T cells from blood. The receptors were sampled from a human donor with multiple sclerosis.

This clone was picked up one time. The chain carries TRBV7-6 and TRBJ2-2, with 8 bases identical to TRBD2. CDR3 length equals 15 residues. In germline, CDR1 is SGHVS, CDR2 FNYEAQ. V was clipped by 5 bases and J by 7 bases; unmatched bases: 9. Here the CDR3 reads CASSPTSGRNGELFF. CDR3 DNA: TGTGCCAGCAGCCCTACTAGCGGTAGGAACGGGGAGCTGTTTTTT.

The genes are TRBV15 and TRBJ2-7, with 9 nucleotides matching TRBD1. The germline V gene has CDR1 LNHNV and CDR2 YYDKDF (reference sequence). The CDR3 runs 16 residues. The V gene end was trimmed by 0 bases and the J gene end by 2 bases; junction bases not matched to a gene: 5. The CDR3: CATSRDNRGLPYEQYF. CDR3 nucleotide sequence: TGTGCCACCAGCAGAGATAACAGGGGGCTTCCCTACGAGCAGTACTTC.

The chain recombines TRBV7-9 with TRBJ2-3, with 11 bases matching TRBD2. Germline CDR1 is SEHNR and CDR2 is FQNEAQ (reference sequence). The CDR3 has 15 residues. After removal of 0 bases from V and 4 bases from J, the junction contained 0 bases not matched to a gene. CDR3 amino acids: CASSLASGRADTQYF. The CDR3, as DNA: TGTGCCAGCAGCTTAGCTAGCGGGAGGGCAGATACGCAGTATTTT.

This clone was observed a handful of times. The V call is TRBV15, the J call TRBJ2-7; D is perhaps TRBD2 (6 bases). CDR1 and CDR2 from the germline V gene are LNHNV and YYDKDF (reference sequence). Trimming left V 0 bases short and J 4 bases short, with 19 bases between. The CDR3 covers 17 residues. CDR3 nucleotide sequence: TGTGCCACCAGCAGAGACGCGGGACGGCGTGGGAGTTACGAGCAGTACTTC. Encoded protein: CATSRDAGRRGSYEQYF.

The V gene is TRBV28, the J gene TRBJ1-1; 8 bases agree with TRBD1. The V segment lost 6 bases and the J segment 0 bases; nucleotides outside the gene matches: 6. The germline CDR1 and CDR2 sequences are MDHEN and SYDVKM. The CDR3 loop spans 15 amino acids. The chain's CDR3 is CASSMTGAMNTEAFF. The CDR3 DNA sequence: TGTGCCAGCAGCATGACAGGGGCTATGAACACTGAAGCTTTCTTT.

Turning to this clone: One junction end disagrees with the germline gene, perhaps due to a read error. The V gene is TRBV7-2, the J gene TRBJ2-7; TRBD2 agrees at 8 bases. The germline V gene encodes CDR1 SGHTA and CDR2 FQGNSA. This CDR3 is built from 14 residues. The CDR3 DNA sequence: TGTGCCAGCAACTTAGCGGGGAGCTCCTACGAGCAGTACTTC. Amino acid sequence: CASNLAGSSYEQYF.

This sequence joins TRBV9 and TRBJ1-1, with TRBD1 matching over 9 bases. The CDR3 has 17 amino acids. Unmatched junction bases numbered 13, after V lost 4 bases and J lost 3 bases. The germline V gene encodes CDR1 SGDLS and CDR2 YYNGEE. The CDR3 region is CASSTPPGTGFDTEAFF. The DNA of the CDR3 is TGTGCCAGCAGCACCCCTCCCGGGACAGGGTTTGACACTGAAGCTTTCTTT.

This sequence joins TRBV7-9 and TRBJ2-4, with TRBD2 as a possible D gene (6 bases). V lost 1 base and J lost 0, with 16 bases in between. The CDR3 totals 18 residues. Germline-derived CDR1 and CDR2 are SEHNR and FQNEAQ (reference sequence). The CDR3 loop is CASSLVGGPNLAKNIQYF. DNA for the CDR3: TGTGCCAGCAGCTTAGTGGGGGGTCCTAACTTAGCCAAAAACATTCAGTACTTC.

The gene calls are TRBV5-1 and TRBJ2-7; 11 bases fit TRBD2. CDR3 length equals 16 residues. V lost 4 bases, J lost 2 bases, and 8 bases stayed unmatched. The germline gives CDR1 SGHRS, CDR2 YFSETQ. CDR3 nucleotide sequence: TGCGCCAGCAGCCTAGCGGGAGGACACTCACCCTACGAGCAGTACTTC. This sequence encodes CASSLAGGHSPYEQYF.

The sample holds a few counts of this clone. The V gene is TRBV6-1, the J gene TRBJ2-7; D remains unclear. The CDR3 has 12 amino acids. Germline V gene lookup returns CDR1 MNHNS and CDR2 SASEGT. Trimming removed 4 bases at V and 4 bases at J, with 8 bases between. CDR3 protein: CASSARLYEQYF. CDR3 bases: TGTGCCAGCAGTGCCCGGTTGTACGAGCAGTACTTC.